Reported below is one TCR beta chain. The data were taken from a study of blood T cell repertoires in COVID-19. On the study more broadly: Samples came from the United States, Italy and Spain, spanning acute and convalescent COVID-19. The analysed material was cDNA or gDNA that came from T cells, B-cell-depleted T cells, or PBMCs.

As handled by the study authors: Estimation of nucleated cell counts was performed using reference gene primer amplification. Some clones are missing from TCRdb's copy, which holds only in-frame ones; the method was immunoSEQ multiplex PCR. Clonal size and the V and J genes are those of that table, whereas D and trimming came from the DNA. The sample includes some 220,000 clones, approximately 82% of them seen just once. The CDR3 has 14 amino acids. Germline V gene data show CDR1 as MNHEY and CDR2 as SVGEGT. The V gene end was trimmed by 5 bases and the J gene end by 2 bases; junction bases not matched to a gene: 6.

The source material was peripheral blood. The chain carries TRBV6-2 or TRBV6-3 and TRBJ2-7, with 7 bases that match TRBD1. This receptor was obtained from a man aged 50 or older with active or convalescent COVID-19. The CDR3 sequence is CASSKDGQAYEQYV. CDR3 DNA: TGTGCCAGCAGTAAGGATGGACAGGCCTACGAGCAGTACGTC.